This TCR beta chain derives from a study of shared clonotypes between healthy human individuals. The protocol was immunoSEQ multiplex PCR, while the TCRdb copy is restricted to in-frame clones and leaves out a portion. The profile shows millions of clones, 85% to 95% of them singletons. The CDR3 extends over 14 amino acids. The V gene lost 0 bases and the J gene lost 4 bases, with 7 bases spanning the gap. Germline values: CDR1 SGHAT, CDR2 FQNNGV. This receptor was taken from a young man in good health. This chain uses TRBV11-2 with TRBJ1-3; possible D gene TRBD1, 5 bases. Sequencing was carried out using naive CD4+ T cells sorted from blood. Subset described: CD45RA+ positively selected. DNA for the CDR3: TGTGCCAGCAGCTTAGACCGACAGGGAAACACCATATATTTT. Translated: CASSLDRQGNTIYF.